This T cell receptor beta chain derives from a study of shared clonotypes between healthy human individuals. The CDR3 spans 18 residues. Germline V gene data show CDR1 as LGHNA and CDR2 as YSLEER. J gave up 1 base and V 4 bases, and 13 bases lay outside the gene matches. Original analysis: Filtering differed because ImmunoSEQ produced junction-only sequences that carried no quality scores. Sequenced by immunoSEQ multiplex PCR; TCRdb stores in-frame clones only, minus some. The D gene and trimming were derived from the DNA, and the V and J assignments and clone size from that table. The table lists about 490,000 clones, around four fifths of them singletons.

The sequence derives from a woman aged 40-49 years in good health. Some clones in this sample may be carry-over from other donors' samples. The rearrangement joins TRBV4-3 to TRBJ2-1; TRBD2 matches at 7 bases. The sample comprised PBMCs. The CDR3: CASSPLPAGDESYNEQFF. CDR3 DNA sequence: TGCGCCAGCAGCCCCCTCCCCGCGGGGGATGAGTCCTACAATGAGCAGTTCTTC.